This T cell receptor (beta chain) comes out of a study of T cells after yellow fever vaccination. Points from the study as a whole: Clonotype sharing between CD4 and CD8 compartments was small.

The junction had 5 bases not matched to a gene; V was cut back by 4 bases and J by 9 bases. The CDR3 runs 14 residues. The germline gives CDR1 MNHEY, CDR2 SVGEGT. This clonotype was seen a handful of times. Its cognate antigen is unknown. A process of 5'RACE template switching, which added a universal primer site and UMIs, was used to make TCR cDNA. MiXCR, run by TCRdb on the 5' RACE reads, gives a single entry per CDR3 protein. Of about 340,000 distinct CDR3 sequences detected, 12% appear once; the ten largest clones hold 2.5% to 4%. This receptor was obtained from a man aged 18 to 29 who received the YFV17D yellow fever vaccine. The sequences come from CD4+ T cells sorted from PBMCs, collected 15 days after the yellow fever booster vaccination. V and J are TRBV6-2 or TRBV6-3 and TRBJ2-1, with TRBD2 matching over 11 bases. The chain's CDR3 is CASSFSGGAIEQFF. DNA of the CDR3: TGTGCCAGCAGTTTTAGCGGGGGGGCCATTGAGCAGTTCTTC.